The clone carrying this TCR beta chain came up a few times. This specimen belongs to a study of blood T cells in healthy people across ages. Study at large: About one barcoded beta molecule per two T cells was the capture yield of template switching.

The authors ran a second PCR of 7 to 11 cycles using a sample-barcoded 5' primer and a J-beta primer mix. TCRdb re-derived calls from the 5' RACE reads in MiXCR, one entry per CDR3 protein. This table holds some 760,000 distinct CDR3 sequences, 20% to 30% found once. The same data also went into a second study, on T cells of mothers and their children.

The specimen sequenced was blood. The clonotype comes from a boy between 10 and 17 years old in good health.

This CDR3 reads CASSSNRLYNEQFF. The CDR3 DNA sequence: TGTGCCAGCAGCTCAAATCGCCTCTACAATGAGCAGTTCTTC. The chain carries TRBV7-9 and TRBJ2-5; no clear D. The last part of the DNA fits TRBJ2-1 better; the J call may be wrong. The germline V gene encodes CDR1 SEHNR and CDR2 FQNEAQ (reference sequence). The CDR3 has 14 residues.